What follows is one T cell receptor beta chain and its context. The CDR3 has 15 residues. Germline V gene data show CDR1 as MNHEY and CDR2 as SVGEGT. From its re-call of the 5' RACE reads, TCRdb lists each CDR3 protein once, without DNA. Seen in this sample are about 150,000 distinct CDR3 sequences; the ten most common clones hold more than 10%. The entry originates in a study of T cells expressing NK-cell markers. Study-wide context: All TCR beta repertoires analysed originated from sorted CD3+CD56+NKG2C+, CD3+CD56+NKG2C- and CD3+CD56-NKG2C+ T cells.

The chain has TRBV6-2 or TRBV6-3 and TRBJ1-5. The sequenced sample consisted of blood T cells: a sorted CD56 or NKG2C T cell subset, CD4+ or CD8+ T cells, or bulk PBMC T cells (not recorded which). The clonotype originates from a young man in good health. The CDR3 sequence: CASSSLGPGIQPQHF.